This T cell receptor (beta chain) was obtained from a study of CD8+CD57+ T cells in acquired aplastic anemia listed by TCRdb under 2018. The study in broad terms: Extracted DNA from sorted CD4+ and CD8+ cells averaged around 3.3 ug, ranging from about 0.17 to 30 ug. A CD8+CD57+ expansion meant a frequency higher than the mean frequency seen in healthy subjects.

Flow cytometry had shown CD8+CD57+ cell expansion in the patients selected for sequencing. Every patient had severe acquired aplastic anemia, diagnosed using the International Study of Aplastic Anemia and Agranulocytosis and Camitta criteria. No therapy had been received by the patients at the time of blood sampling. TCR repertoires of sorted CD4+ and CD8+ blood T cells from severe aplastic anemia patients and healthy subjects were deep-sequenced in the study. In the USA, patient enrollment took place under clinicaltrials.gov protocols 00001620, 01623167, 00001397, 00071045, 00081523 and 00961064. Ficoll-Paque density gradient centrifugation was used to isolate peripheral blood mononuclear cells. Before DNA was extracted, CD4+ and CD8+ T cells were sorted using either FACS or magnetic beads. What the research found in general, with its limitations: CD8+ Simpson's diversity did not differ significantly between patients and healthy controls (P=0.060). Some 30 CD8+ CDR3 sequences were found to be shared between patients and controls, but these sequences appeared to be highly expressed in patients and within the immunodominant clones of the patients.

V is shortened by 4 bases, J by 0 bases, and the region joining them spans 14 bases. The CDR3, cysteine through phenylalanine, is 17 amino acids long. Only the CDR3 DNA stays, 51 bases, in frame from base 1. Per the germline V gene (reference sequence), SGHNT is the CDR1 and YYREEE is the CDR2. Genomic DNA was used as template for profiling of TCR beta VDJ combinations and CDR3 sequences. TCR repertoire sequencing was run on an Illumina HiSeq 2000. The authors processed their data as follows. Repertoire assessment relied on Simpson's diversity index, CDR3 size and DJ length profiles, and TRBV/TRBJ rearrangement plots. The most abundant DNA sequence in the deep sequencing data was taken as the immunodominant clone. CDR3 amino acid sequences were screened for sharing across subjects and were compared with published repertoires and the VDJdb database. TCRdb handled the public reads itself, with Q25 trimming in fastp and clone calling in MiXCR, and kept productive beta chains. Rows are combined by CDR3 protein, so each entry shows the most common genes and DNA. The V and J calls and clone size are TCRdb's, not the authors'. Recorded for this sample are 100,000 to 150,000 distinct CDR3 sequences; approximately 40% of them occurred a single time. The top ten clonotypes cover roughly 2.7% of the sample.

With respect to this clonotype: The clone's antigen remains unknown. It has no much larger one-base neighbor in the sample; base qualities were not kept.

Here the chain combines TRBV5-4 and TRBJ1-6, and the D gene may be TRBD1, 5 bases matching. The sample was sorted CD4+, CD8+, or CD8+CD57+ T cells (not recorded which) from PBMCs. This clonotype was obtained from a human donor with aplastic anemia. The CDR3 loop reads CASSPGLLSSYNSPLHF. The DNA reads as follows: TGTGCCAGCAGCCCGGGACTGCTGAGCTCCTATAATTCACCCCTCCACTTT.